Each of the 30 T cell receptor beta chains below was sequenced from the same sample in a study of blood T cell repertoires in COVID-19. Clones were read by immunoSEQ multiplex PCR, and TCRdb kept only the in-frame ones, dropping some. Of around 300,000 clones in the sample, approximately 90% were seen once. Material: peripheral blood. The origin of the receptors is a woman aged 50 to 65 with COVID-19, enrolled during active disease.

On this clone: This sample also contains other DNA sequences that code for the same CDR3. CDR3 DNA sequence: TGTGCCAGCAGCTTGGCCGGGTCCTACGAGCAGTACTTC. Amino acid sequence: CASSLAGSYEQYF. V and J are TRBV5-6 and TRBJ2-7; no clear D. Germline CDR1 SGHDT, CDR2 YYEEEE. V lost 0 bases and J 1 base, leaving 5 bases between the germline ends. CDR3 length equals 13 residues.

The gene calls are TRBV5-1 and TRBJ2-1; 15 bases are a match to TRBD2. Germline lookup yields CDR1 SGHRS and CDR2 YFSETQ. CDR3 size: 21 residues. The ends lost 5 bases at V and 6 bases at J; junction bases unmatched: 21. DNA of the CDR3: TGCGCCAGCAGTCTGGCCTCGGGACTAGCGGGAGGTCGGGGGCAGTCCAATGAGCAGTTCTTC. This codes for CASSLASGLAGGRGQSNEQFF.

The gene calls are TRBV27 and TRBJ1-2; unclear D gene. The length of the CDR3 is 16 residues. CDR1 is MNHEY, CDR2 SMNVEV, per germline (reference sequence). V was shortened by 2 bases and J by 4 bases, with 17 bases between the two germline ends. The CDR3 nucleotides are TGTGCCAGCAGTTTAACACAGAACCAACACTTCTATGGCTACACCTTC. It translates to CASSLTQNQHFYGYTF.

J is TRBJ2-7 and V is TRBV19, with D perhaps matching TRBD2 (6 bases). V dropped 4 bases and J dropped 6 bases, with 13 bases sitting between them. The germline CDR1 and CDR2 sequences are LNHDA and SQIVND (reference sequence). The CDR3 is 13 amino acids. CDR3 region: CASSKGRKGEQYF. CDR3 DNA sequence: TGTGCCAGTAGTAAAGGGAGGAAGGGCGAGCAGTACTTC.

The chain links TRBV5-1 to TRBJ2-2; 10 bases match TRBD2. The junction had 11 bases not matched to a gene; V was cut back by 4 bases and J by 2 bases. The CDR3 extends over 18 amino acids. CDR1 is SGHRS, CDR2 YFSETQ, per germline. The CDR3 DNA sequence: TGCGCCAGCAGCCCCCCCTCAAAACTAGCGGGAAACACCGGGGAGCTGTTTTTT. Amino acids: CASSPPSKLAGNTGELFF.

This chain connects TRBV28 to TRBJ1-1, with 8 bases fitting TRBD1. The CDR3 length is 15 residues. V was pared by 7 bases and J by 0 bases, with 7 bases of the junction left unmatched. Per germline, CDR1 MDHEN and CDR2 SYDVKM. CDR3 sequence reads: CASILRDRLNTEAFF. CDR3 DNA sequence: TGTGCCAGCATCCTAAGGGACAGGTTGAACACTGAAGCTTTCTTT. Complete variable domain (other parts from reference TRBV28 and TRBJ1-1): DVKVTQSSRYLVKRTGEKVFLECVQDMDHENMFWYRQDPGLGLRLIYFSYDVKMKEKGDIPEGYSVSREKKERFSLILESASTNQTSMYLCASILRDRLNTEAFFGQGTRLTVV.

V usage is TRBV12-5 and J usage is TRBJ2-3; a weak D match, TRBD2 (5 bases). The CDR3 consists of 14 residues. V was shortened by 5 bases and J by 0 bases, with 9 bases between the two germline ends. Germline-derived CDR1 and CDR2 are LGHNT and FRNRAP. The chain's CDR3 is CASGTGYSTDTQYF. In DNA, the CDR3 is TGTGCTAGTGGTACGGGATATAGCACAGATACGCAGTATTTT.

This clone was counted between two and nine times. The V call is TRBV6-4, the J call TRBJ2-2; TRBD1 matches 7 bases. V shed 2 bases, J shed 5 bases, and the junction held 5 bases outside the gene matches. The CDR3 has 15 amino acids. Germline CDR1 MRHNA, CDR2 SNTAGT. Here the CDR3 reads CASSDRGLGTGELFF. In DNA form, the CDR3 reads TGTGCCAGCAGTGACAGGGGGCTGGGGACCGGGGAGCTGTTTTTT.

The chain uses TRBV5-1 and TRBJ1-1; 11 bases line up with TRBD1. The CDR3 has 17 residues. CDR1 and CDR2 (germline): SGHRS, YFSETQ. The V segment lost 4 bases and the J segment 2 bases; nucleotides outside the gene matches: 10. CDR3 loop: CASSPRTGGVKNTEAFF. In nucleotides, the CDR3 is TGCGCCAGCAGCCCTCGGACAGGGGGCGTTAAAAACACTGAAGCTTTCTTT.

This clone was detected only once. The genes are TRBV12-3 or TRBV12-4 and TRBJ1-2; D might be TRBD1 (6 bases). The CDR3 has 11 amino acids. Deletions cut 7 bases from V and 7 bases from J, with 10 bases between. CDR3 sequence reads: CASNRGGGYTF. DNA of the CDR3: TGTGCCAGCAATAGGGGGGGTGGCTACACCTTC.

In its sample, this clone was seen a few times. The J gene is TRBJ1-2, the V gene TRBV30, with a weak D call TRBD1 (6 bases). The V and J ends lost 2 bases and 4 bases respectively, with 20 bases between them. Germline loops: CDR1 GTSNPN, CDR2 SVGIG (reference sequence). There are 16 residues in the CDR3. This chain's CDR3 is CAWSPHLAGVGYGYTF. The CDR3 DNA reads as TGTGCCTGGAGTCCCCATTTAGCAGGGGTAGGCTATGGCTACACCTTC.

The J gene is TRBJ1-4, the V gene TRBV30; D remains unclear. This CDR3 has 14 residues. V lost 0 bases and J lost 4, with 9 bases in between. CDR1 GTSNPN and CDR2 SVGIG come from the germline V gene (reference sequence). This CDR3 reads CAWSVRVHNEKLFF. The CDR3 DNA reads as TGTGCCTGGAGTGTTCGAGTCCATAATGAAAAACTGTTTTTT.

This chain connects TRBV10-3 to TRBJ1-2, with 10 bases fitting TRBD1. Germline V gives CDR1 ENHRY, CDR2 SYGVKD. The CDR3 runs 15 residues. The V segment lost 2 bases and the J segment 7 bases; nucleotides outside the gene matches: 7. CDR3 in amino acids: CAISEKDRGLAGYTF. The CDR3, as DNA: TGTGCCATCAGTGAGAAAGACAGGGGGCTCGCTGGCTACACCTTC.

The rearrangement joins TRBV6-5 to TRBJ1-1; maybe TRBD1 (5 bases). From germline, CDR1 is MNHEY and CDR2 SVGAGI. The CDR3 spans 14 residues. V gave up 5 bases and J gave up 1 base, with 11 bases separating them. The CDR3 reads CASSLRQQNTEAFF. DNA of the CDR3: TGTGCCAGCAGTCTCCGACAGCAGAACACTGAAGCTTTCTTT.

The chain's CDR3 is CATSDPGTVEETQYF. DNA of the CDR3: TGTGCCACCAGTGACCCCGGGACAGTAGAAGAGACCCAGTACTTC. The gene calls are TRBV24-1 and TRBJ2-5, with 7 bases lining up with TRBD1. In germline, CDR1 is KGHDR, CDR2 SFDVKD. This CDR3 comprises 15 residues. J was trimmed by 3 bases and V by 4 bases; bases with no gene match: 7.

The CDR3 DNA reads as TGTGCCAGCAGCGCAACACAGGGGGGGCGGGAGACCCAGTACTTC. Encoded protein: CASSATQGGRETQYF. The chain is built from TRBV9 and TRBJ2-5, with D possibly matching TRBD1 (8 bases). This CDR3 comprises 15 residues. V was cut by 3 bases and J by 5 bases, with 17 bases left in between. Germline CDR1 is SGDLS and CDR2 is YYNGEE.

The chain employs TRBV11-2 and TRBJ2-1, with 9 bases lining up with TRBD2. The CDR3 contains 15 residues. The V and J ends lost 0 bases and 8 bases, in that order; junction bases with no gene match: 5. Germline-derived CDR1 and CDR2 are SGHAT and FQNNGV. CDR3 coding DNA: TGTGCCAGCAGCTTAGATAGGGCGGGAGGGGATGAGCAGTTCTTC. The encoded protein is CASSLDRAGGDEQFF.

This clone was seen a few times. The V gene is TRBV6-5, the J gene TRBJ1-5; 9 bases match TRBD1. The CDR3 has 14 residues. In germline, CDR1 is MNHEY, CDR2 SVGAGI. V gave up 7 bases and J gave up 7 bases; unmatched junction bases: 8. CDR3 region: CASTSQGARQPQHF. CDR3 DNA: TGTGCCAGCACTTCACAGGGGGCTCGGCAGCCCCAGCATTTT.

The chain combines TRBV10-1 with TRBJ2-7, with TRBD2 matching over 10 bases. V shed 2 bases and J 0 bases; nucleotides not matched to a gene: 4. The V gene's germline CDR1 is WNHNN and CDR2 SYGVQD (reference sequence). The CDR3 is 16 amino acids. CDR3: CASSEKAGGSSYEQYF. In DNA form, the CDR3 reads TGCGCCAGCAGTGAGAAAGCGGGAGGGTCCTCCTACGAGCAGTACTTC.

The chain has TRBV27 and TRBJ2-3; TRBD2 agrees at 13 bases. The CDR3 totals 16 residues. Germline assignment: CDR1 MNHEY and CDR2 SMNVEV (reference sequence). V lost 4 bases to trimming and J lost 5 bases; unmatched junction nucleotides: 6. DNA of the CDR3: TGTGCCAGCAGTTCCGGACTAGCGGGAGTGGGAGATACGCAGTATTTT. This translates into CASSSGLAGVGDTQYF.

The V and J genes are TRBV4-1 and TRBJ2-7; the D gene is possibly TRBD2 (6 bases). The CDR3 sequence is 13 residues long. The ends were cut back, 2 bases at V and 5 bases at J, with 10 bases in the middle. CDR1 is MGHRA, CDR2 YSYEKL, per germline. CDR3 bases: TGCGCCAGCAGCCAACTATGGGGGGACGAGCAGTACTTC. It encodes CASSQLWGDEQYF.

This clone was recorded only once. This chain links TRBV3-1 (or the pseudogene TRBV3-2) with TRBJ2-7, with 11 bases that match TRBD2. The V gene's germline CDR1 is LGHDT and CDR2 YNNKEL (reference sequence). This CDR3 is 14 amino acids long. V was pared by 5 bases and J by 6 bases, with 6 bases of the junction left unmatched. The DNA for the CDR3 is TGTGCCAGCAGCTCACTAGCGGGAGTCTCCGAGCAGTACTTC. Encoded protein: CASSSLAGVSEQYF.

The chain couples TRBV3-1 (or the pseudogene TRBV3-2) to TRBJ2-1, with 10 bases aligning to TRBD2. Germline V gives CDR1 LGHDT, CDR2 YNNKEL (reference sequence). The CDR3 spans 16 residues. Losses at the gene ends were 4 bases for V and 5 bases for J; bases not matched to a gene: 8. In DNA, the CDR3 is TGTGCCAGCAGCCGCCTTAGCGGGAGGCGGGACAATGAGCAGTTCTTC. Its protein is CASSRLSGRRDNEQFF.

The chain links TRBV25-1 to TRBJ1-2, with TRBD1 as a possible D gene (5 bases). Trimming took 5 bases from V and 2 from J, leaving 9 bases between them. The CDR3 runs 13 residues. Looked up from germline, CDR1 is MGHDK and CDR2 is SYGVNS. The CDR3 region has the DNA TGTGCCAGCAGTACATCAGGGAACTATGGCTACACCTTC. Translated, it gives CASSTSGNYGYTF.

This clone showed up just once. The chain recombines TRBV5-1 with TRBJ1-6, with D unclear. The CDR3 sequence is 14 residues long. Trimming pared 1 base from V and 7 bases from J, leaving 9 bases between. CDR1 and CDR2 from the germline V gene are SGHRS and YFSETQ. DNA for the CDR3: TGCGCCAGCAGCTTGATTGAGGGAAATTCACCCCTCCACTTT. It codes for CASSLIEGNSPLHF.

This clone occurred once. The chain employs TRBV10-1 and TRBJ2-7, with TRBD1 matching over 7 bases. Unmatched junction bases numbered 2, after V lost 0 bases and J lost 3 bases. The CDR3 sequence is 14 residues long. Germline V lookup: CDR1 WNHNN, CDR2 SYGVQD (reference sequence). This chain's CDR3 is CASSESSGGYEQYF. In DNA form, the CDR3 reads TGCGCCAGCAGTGAGTCTTCAGGGGGCTACGAGCAGTACTTC.

The chain joins TRBV27 to TRBJ2-4, with 7 nucleotides matching TRBD1. CDR3 length equals 16 residues. V shed 6 bases and J 4 bases; nucleotides not matched to a gene: 12. CDR1 is MNHEY, CDR2 SMNVEV, per germline (reference sequence). In nucleotides, the CDR3 is TGTGCCAGCAGCCCCCTCCGGGGACAGCTAAAAAACATTCAGTACTTC. This sequence encodes CASSPLRGQLKNIQYF.

This chain connects TRBV27 to TRBJ1-5; no clear D gene. V shed 3 bases and J shed 2 bases, with 8 bases lying between them. The CDR3 has 14 amino acids. Germline CDR1 is MNHEY and CDR2 is SMNVEV (reference sequence). The chain's CDR3 is CASSLGGGNQPQHF. Here the CDR3 DNA reads TGTGCCAGCAGTTTGGGCGGGGGCAATCAGCCCCAGCATTTT.

The chain couples TRBV7-8 to TRBJ2-1; perhaps TRBD1 as D (6 bases). Trimming left V 7 bases short and J 10 bases short, with 23 bases between. This CDR3 has 15 residues. Germline lookup yields CDR1 SGHVS and CDR2 FQNEAQ. The CDR3 nucleotides are TGTGCCAGCATCCCACTTGGGGGCCGAACGGGAGAGCAGTTCTTC. Translation: CASIPLGGRTGEQFF.

This chain connects TRBV7-3 to TRBJ2-3; unclear D gene. This CDR3 spans 14 amino acids. Trimming removed 5 bases at V and 1 base at J, with 10 bases between. The germline V gene encodes CDR1 SGHTA and CDR2 FQGTGA. The CDR3 bases are TGTGCCAGCAGCCCCCTCCCTGGCACAGATACGCAGTATTTT. This translates into CASSPLPGTDTQYF.